What follows are 7 T cell receptor beta chains derived from one specimen sequenced in a study of T-cell memory formation after mild COVID-19. TCRdb fed the 5' RACE reads into MiXCR, producing one record per CDR3 protein. The sample has 500,000 to 650,000 distinct CDR3 sequences; roughly 20% are singletons. Sample: PBMCs or a T cell subset sorted from them (not recorded which). These TCRs come from an adult woman who had mild COVID-19 (a few samples of this study predate the infection). Cell type and time point are not known.

Only a few counts were recorded for this clonotype. The CDR3 is CASSRGQGDRANTGELFF. DNA of the CDR3: TGTGCCAGCAGTCGCGGACAGGGAGACCGAGCGAACACCGGGGAGCTGTTTTTT. The gene calls are TRBV7-9 and TRBJ2-2; 8 bases are shared with TRBD1. The V segment lost 6 bases and the J segment 0 bases; nucleotides outside the gene matches: 12. The CDR3 is 18 residues long. Germline CDR1 SEHNR, CDR2 FQNEAQ (reference sequence).

CDR3: CASSYIPTGYSGNTIYF. The DNA of the CDR3 is TGTGCCAGCAGCTACATACCGACAGGCTACTCTGGAAACACCATATATTTT. The chain is built from TRBV7-9 and TRBJ1-3, with D possibly being TRBD1 (6 bases). CDR3 size: 17 residues. Trimming removed 4 bases at V and 0 bases at J, with 16 bases between. Germline assignment: CDR1 SEHNR and CDR2 FQNEAQ (reference sequence). Full variable domain (missing parts from reference TRBV7-9 and TRBJ1-3): DTGVSQNPRHKITKRGQNVTFRCDPISEHNRLYWYRQTLGQGPEFLTYFQNEAQLEKSRLLSDRFSAERPKGSFSTLEIQRTEQGDSAMYLCASSYIPTGYSGNTIYFGEGSWLTVV.

This clonotype was counted a few times. The genes are TRBV20-1 and TRBJ2-7; D unclear. Germline-derived CDR1 and CDR2 are DFQATT and SNEGSKA (reference sequence). With 0 bases removed from V and 1 base from J, the gap between germline ends came to 13 bases. The CDR3 runs to 15 residues. CDR3 coding DNA: TGCAGTGCTAGAGATCATTTGGGCGTGTCCTACGAGCAGTACTTC. The encoded protein is CSARDHLGVSYEQYF.

This chain links TRBV29-1 with TRBJ2-3, with TRBD2 as a possible D gene (6 bases). Trimming cost V 4 bases and J 6 bases, with 11 bases left between them. The CDR3 totals 12 residues. Germline CDR1 is SQVTM and CDR2 is ANQGSEA. The CDR3 nucleotides read TGCAGCGTTGTAAGGGACTCGGATACGCAGTATTTT. Translation gives CSVVRDSDTQYF.

The chain links TRBV7-3 to TRBJ2-1; 14 nucleotides match TRBD2. The V segment lost 1 base and the J segment 3 bases; nucleotides outside the gene matches: 8. Germline V lookup: CDR1 SGHTA, CDR2 FQGTGA. The CDR3 loop spans 19 amino acids. CDR3 residues: CASSLNQTSGRARYNEQFF. The DNA of the CDR3 is TGTGCCAGCAGCTTAAATCAGACTAGCGGGAGGGCCCGCTACAATGAGCAGTTCTTC.

The gene calls are TRBV2 and TRBJ1-1; D unclear. The CDR3 spans 8 residues. Germline V gene lookup returns CDR1 SNHLY and CDR2 FYNNEI. In DNA, the CDR3 is TGTGCTAGCGGTAGGGCTTTCTTT. Its translation is CASGRAFF.

In regard to this clonotype: A junction end diverges from the germline sequence, so it may reflect a read error. V is TRBV4-2 and J is TRBJ1-3; D possibly corresponds to TRBD1 (6 bases). The CDR3 runs 18 residues. Germline-derived CDR1 and CDR2 are LGHNA and YNFKEQ. CDR3 protein: CASSQEDSHLLSRNTIYF. Written as DNA, the CDR3 is TGTGCCAGCAGCCAAGAGGACAGCCATCTCCTCTCTAGAAACACCATATATTTT.